Following are 6 T cell receptor beta chains from one sample sequenced in a study of blood T cell repertoires in COVID-19. The protocol was immunoSEQ multiplex PCR, while the TCRdb copy is restricted to in-frame clones and leaves out a portion. Among some 300,000 clones listed, around 92% were seen once. The material sequenced was PBMCs or T cells enriched from blood (not recorded which). The receptors originated from a woman aged 25-40 years who had recovered from COVID-19.

The rearrangement uses TRBV5-6 and TRBJ1-2, with no clear D. CDR3 length: 15 residues. The germline gives CDR1 SGHDT, CDR2 YYEEEE. Between the trimmed V and J ends, which lost 4 bases and 4 bases, there was a span of 17 bases. CDR3 protein: CASSRPQTVRYGYTF. The CDR3 DNA follows: TGTGCCAGCAGCCGCCCCCAGACTGTACGCTATGGCTACACCTTC.

The gene calls are TRBV11-2 and TRBJ2-2, with TRBD1 matching 7 bases. In germline, CDR1 is SGHAT, CDR2 FQNNGV. The CDR3 totals 16 residues. V gave up 6 bases and J gave up 7 bases; unmatched junction bases: 14. The CDR3 nucleotides are TGTGCCAGCAGGACGCCAAGGACAGGTTGGGTCGGGGAGCTGTTTTTT. The encoded protein is CASRTPRTGWVGELFF. Based on the CDR3 plus reference TRBV11-2 and TRBJ2-2, the full variable domain is EAGVAQSPRYKIIEKRQSVAFWCNPISGHATLYWYQQILGQGPKLLIQFQNNGVVDDSQLPKDRFSAERLKGVDSTLKIQPAKLEDSAVYLCASRTPRTGWVGELFFGEGSRLTVL.

The CDR3 bases are TGCGCCAGCAGCACCCGGACAGGAACGAATTCACCCCTCCACTTT. This sequence encodes CASSTRTGTNSPLHF. The chain uses TRBV5-1 and TRBJ1-6; 7 nucleotides match TRBD1. Trimming cost V 4 bases and J 7 bases; bases outside gene matches: 8. Germline lookup yields CDR1 SGHRS and CDR2 YFSETQ. This CDR3 has 15 residues.

The chain is built from TRBV15 and TRBJ1-1; 7 nucleotides align to TRBD1. V shed 0 bases, J shed 4 bases, and the junction held 5 bases outside the gene matches. Germline V gives CDR1 LNHNV, CDR2 YYDKDF (reference sequence). The CDR3 is 15 amino acids. The CDR3 protein is CATSRDRGHFTEAFF. In DNA form, the CDR3 reads TGTGCCACCAGCAGAGATAGGGGGCATTTCACTGAAGCTTTCTTT.

This chain connects TRBV30 to TRBJ1-3, with D unclear. V was cut by 0 bases and J by 2 bases, with 11 bases left in between. Germline V gene sequence: CDR1 GTSNPN, CDR2 SVGIG (reference sequence). The CDR3 runs to 15 residues. The CDR3 bases are TGTGCCTGGAGTGTCCGACTAGGCCCTGGAAACACCATATATTTT. Translating gives CAWSVRLGPGNTIYF.

The J gene is TRBJ1-4, the V gene TRBV11-2, with a tentative D call TRBD1 (5 bases). CDR1 is SGHAT and CDR2 is FQNNGV in the germline V gene. The germline V and J ends were trimmed by 0 bases and 3 bases, with 11 bases remaining between them. The CDR3 totals 16 residues. The CDR3 sequence is CASSLDYSRANEKLFF. DNA for the CDR3: TGTGCCAGCAGCTTAGATTACAGCAGGGCTAATGAAAAACTGTTTTTT.